These T cell receptor beta chains were read from a single sample in a study of OX40 agonist ivuxolimab in advanced cancers. Only in-frame clones appear in the TCRdb table, and some are missing; sequencing was by immunoSEQ multiplex PCR. The sample includes 45,000 to 50,000 clones, about nine tenths of them seen just once. The sequences come from CD4+ or CD8+ T cells sorted from blood, collected in a trial of the OX40 agonist ivuxolimab. The receptors derive from an adult with an advanced solid tumor such as melanoma, head and neck, liver or kidney cancer. Both conserved end residues are part of each CDR3. D genes are given only for firm matches. Clone size is not always given. Where it is, it says once, few, many or a class for expanded clones.

. TRBJ1-2 TRBV7-8 . TGTGCCAGCAGCTTAGCAGGGTCGGACGGCTACACCTTC CASSLAGSDGYTF
. TRBJ2-4 TRBV6-5 . TGTGCCAGCAGTTACTCTCGGGGAGCCAAAAACATTCAGTACTTC CASSYSRGAKNIQYF
. TRBJ2-1 TRBV11-2 . TGTGCCAGCAGCTTAGGCGCAGGGATGAGCGATGAGCAGTTCTTC CASSLGAGMSDEQFF
TRBD1 TRBJ1-2 TRBV7-8 . TGTGCCAGCAGCCAGCAGGGGGGGGACTATGGCTACACCTTC CASSQQGGDYGYTF
. TRBJ2-1 TRBV2 . TGTGCCAAAAAGGGGGAGCAGGGCGAAATCTTC CAKKGEQGEIF
. TRBJ1-5 TRBV19 . TGTGCCAGTAGTATAGATAATCAGCCCCAGCATTTT CASSIDNQPQHF
TRBD1 TRBJ1-1 TRBV10-3 . TGTGCCATCAGTGATCAAATTTCGGGACAGCCGGGGGCTTTCTTT CAISDQISGQPGAFF
. TRBJ2-7 TRBV27 . TGTGCCAGCAGCCAGACAGGTACCTACGAGCAGTACTTC CASSQTGTYEQYF
TRBD2 TRBJ2-1 TRBV29-1 . TGCAGCGCACATCCCGGGACTAGCGGGACCGGTGAGCAGTTCTTC CSAHPGTSGTGEQFF
. TRBJ1-5 TRBV19 . TGTGCCAGTACGGGGGGGTTCGGCCAGCCCCAGCATTTT CASTGGFGQPQHF
. TRBJ2-7 TRBV10-3 . TGTGCCATCAGTTGGGTTGTGACAAGCAGAGGGGCATACGAGCAGTACTTC CAISWVVTSRGAYEQYF
. TRBJ2-3 TRBV6-5 . TGTGCCAGCAGTTACGTGAGGACAGATACGCAGTATTTT CASSYVRTDTQYF
TRBD2 TRBJ2-5 TRBV5-4 . TGTGCCAGCAGCGCCGAGGAATTGGGACTAGCGGGGGCAAAGACCCAGTACTTC CASSAEELGLAGAKTQYF
TRBD2 TRBJ2-7 TRBV28 . TGTGCCAGCAGCGCCGGGACTAGCGGGATTGGGGAGCAGTACTTC CASSAGTSGIGEQYF
. TRBJ2-2 TRBV6-5 . TGTGCCAGCAGTCCTCCGAACACCGGGGAGCTGTTTTTT CASSPPNTGELFF
. TRBJ2-1 TRBV19 . TGTGCCAGTAGTATCGGGCAGGGTGCGGGGAATGAGCAGTTCTTC CASSIGQGAGNEQFF
TRBD2 TRBJ2-1 TRBV27 . TGTGCCAGCAGGGCACTAGCGGGGGGGTACAATGAGCAGTTCTTC CASRALAGGYNEQFF
. TRBJ2-1 TRBV4-1 once TGCGCCAGCAGCCAAGAGGAGGTGGGGACAATTTACAATGAGCAGTTCTTC CASSQEEVGTIYNEQFF
TRBD2 TRBJ2-2 TRBV6-1 . TGTGCCAGCAGTGAATTCGGCCTAGCGGCGAACACCGGGGAGCTGTTTTTT CASSEFGLAANTGELFF
. TRBJ2-1 TRBV7-9 . TGTGCCAGCGGATATAACAATGAGCAGTTCTTC CASGYNNEQFF
. TRBJ1-3 TRBV13 once TGTGCCAGCAGCTTAGGCGTCTACTCTGGAAACACCATATATTTT CASSLGVYSGNTIYF
TRBD1 TRBJ2-7 TRBV10-3 . TGTGCCATCAGTGAGCCGAGGACAGGGAGCTACGAGCAGTACTTC CAISEPRTGSYEQYF
. TRBJ2-7 TRBV6-1 . TGTGCCAGCTCACCGGTCAGGGACTACGAGCAGTACTTC CASSPVRDYEQYF
. TRBJ2-7 TRBV5-8 . TGTGCCAGCAGTTTCGGACTATACTACGAGCAGTACTTC CASSFGLYYEQYF
. TRBJ2-1 TRBV6-5 . TGTGCCAGCCAAGACTTACACAATGAGCAGTTCTTC CASQDLHNEQFF
TRBD1 TRBJ2-7 TRBV5-6 . TGTGCCAGCAGCTCCGGGACAGGGGGTCACGAGCAGTACTTC CASSSGTGGHEQYF
. TRBJ2-7 TRBV15 . TGTGCCACCAGCAGAGATCTTGCCGGGCTAACCTCCGGCTACGAGCAGTACTTC CATSRDLAGLTSGYEQYF
TRBD1 TRBJ2-2 TRBV19 . TGTGCCAGTAGTCACGGGACAGGGCCCGGGGAGCTGTTTTTT CASSHGTGPGELFF
TRBD1 TRBJ2-2 TRBV28 once TGTGCCAGCAGTTTAAGCAGGGGGCGCGGGGACGGGGAGCTGTTTTTT CASSLSRGRGDGELFF
TRBD2 TRBJ2-7 TRBV4-1 . TGCGCCAGCAGCCAAGCGGGAGGGGACGAGCAGTACTTC CASSQAGGDEQYF
. TRBJ1-5 TRBV23-1 . TGCGCCAGCAGTCACGCACGTCAGCCCCAGCATTTT CASSHARQPQHF
. TRBJ2-7 TRBV28 . TGTGCCAGCAGTTTATCTACTAGCGTCAGGGACACCTACGAGCAGTACTTC CASSLSTSVRDTYEQYF
. TRBJ2-7 TRBV2 . TGTGCCAGCCGAACAGGAGGGGCCTCGGACGAGCAGTACTTC CASRTGGASDEQYF
TRBD1 TRBJ1-2 TRBV19 . TGTGCCAGTAGTATATCCCTGGACAGGGGAGATGGCTACACCTTC CASSISLDRGDGYTF
. TRBJ2-2 TRBV5-1 . TGCGCCAGCAGCTCAGGGGTAGGCACCGGGGAGCTGTTTTTT CASSSGVGTGELFF
. TRBJ2-7 TRBV7-7 . TGTGCCAGCAGCTTAGCTAGTGACAACTACGAGCAGTACTTC CASSLASDNYEQYF
. TRBJ1-1 TRBV11-3 . TGTGCCAGCAGCCCACGTGGGGGGGCGGAAGCTTTCTTT CASSPRGGAEAFF
. TRBJ2-7 TRBV28 . TGTGCCATCGAGAAAGCCTACGAGCAGTACTTC CAIEKAYEQYF
TRBD2 TRBJ2-2 TRBV6-4 . TGTGCCAGCAAAATCGGGAGGGAGACCGGGGAGCTGTTTTTT CASKIGRETGELFF
. TRBJ1-4 TRBV15 . TGTGCCACCAGCAGAGTTTCGGGGGGCCAGGGTGAGGAAAAACTGTTTTTT CATSRVSGGQGEEKLFF
. TRBJ2-5 TRBV5-4 . TGTGCCAGCAGCTTGGGACGGGTCCAAGAGACCCAGTACTTC CASSLGRVQETQYF
. TRBJ1-5 TRBV4-1 . TGCGCCAGCAGCCAACGGACTCGAAATCAGCCCCAGCATTTT CASSQRTRNQPQHF
. TRBJ2-1 TRBV7-2 once TGTGCCAGCAGCTTAGTAGGGGGGTACCTGAGCAATGAGCAGTTCTTC CASSLVGGYLSNEQFF
. TRBJ1-3 TRBV7-2 . TGTGCCAGCAGCCCAGGGATAGCCTCTGGAAACACCATATATTTT CASSPGIASGNTIYF
. TRBJ2-3 TRBV30 . TGTGCCTGGAGTGTGACTAGTTGGGCAGATACGCAGTATTTT CAWSVTSWADTQYF
TRBD1 TRBJ2-7 TRBV4-1 . TGCGCCAGCGGACAGGGTCTAGGATACGAGCAGTACTTC CASGQGLGYEQYF
. TRBJ1-1 TRBV9 . TGTGCCAGCAGCCCGCAGGGTGGGGACACTGAAGCTTTCTTT CASSPQGGDTEAFF
. TRBJ2-2 TRBV9 . TGTGCCAGCAGCGACTGGACGGGGGCCGGGGAGCTGTTTTTT CASSDWTGAGELFF